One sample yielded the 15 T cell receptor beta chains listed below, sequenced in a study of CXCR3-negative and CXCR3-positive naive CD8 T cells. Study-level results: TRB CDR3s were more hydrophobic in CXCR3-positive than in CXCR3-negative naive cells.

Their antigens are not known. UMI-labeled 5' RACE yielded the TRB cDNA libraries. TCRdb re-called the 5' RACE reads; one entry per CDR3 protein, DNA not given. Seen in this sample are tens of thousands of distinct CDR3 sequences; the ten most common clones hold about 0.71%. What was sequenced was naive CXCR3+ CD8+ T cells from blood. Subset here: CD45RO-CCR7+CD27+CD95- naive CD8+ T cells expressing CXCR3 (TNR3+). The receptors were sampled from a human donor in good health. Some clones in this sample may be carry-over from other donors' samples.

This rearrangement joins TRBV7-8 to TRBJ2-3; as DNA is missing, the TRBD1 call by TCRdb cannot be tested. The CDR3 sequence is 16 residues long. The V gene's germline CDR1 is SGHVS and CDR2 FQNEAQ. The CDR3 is CASSEEGSGYTDTQYF. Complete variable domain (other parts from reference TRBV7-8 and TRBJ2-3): GAGVSQSPRYKVAKRGQDVALRCDPISGHVSLFWYQQALGQGPEFLTYFQNEAQLDKSGLPSDRFFAERPEGSVSTLKIQRTQQEDSAVYLCASSEEGSGYTDTQYFGPGTRLTVL.

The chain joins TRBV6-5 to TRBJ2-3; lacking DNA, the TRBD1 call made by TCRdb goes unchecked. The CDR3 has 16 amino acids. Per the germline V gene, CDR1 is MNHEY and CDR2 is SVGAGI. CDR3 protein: CASSYSSRAVGDTQYF.

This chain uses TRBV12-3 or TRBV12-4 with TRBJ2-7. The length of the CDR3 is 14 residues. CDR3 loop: CDSSPLENSYEQYF.

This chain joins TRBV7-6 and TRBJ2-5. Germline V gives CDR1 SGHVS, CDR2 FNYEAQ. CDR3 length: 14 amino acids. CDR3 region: CASSLLVQEETQYF.

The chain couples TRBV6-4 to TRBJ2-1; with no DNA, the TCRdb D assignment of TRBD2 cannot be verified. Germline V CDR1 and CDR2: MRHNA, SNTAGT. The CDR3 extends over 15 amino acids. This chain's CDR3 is CASSMGLAGGHEQFF.

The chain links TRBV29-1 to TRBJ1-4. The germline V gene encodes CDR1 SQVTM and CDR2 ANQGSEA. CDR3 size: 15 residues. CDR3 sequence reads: CSVASVAGRDEKLFF.

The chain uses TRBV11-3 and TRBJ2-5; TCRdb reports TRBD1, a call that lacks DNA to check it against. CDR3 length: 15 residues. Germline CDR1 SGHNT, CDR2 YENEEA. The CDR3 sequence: CASSPRTGGQETQYF.

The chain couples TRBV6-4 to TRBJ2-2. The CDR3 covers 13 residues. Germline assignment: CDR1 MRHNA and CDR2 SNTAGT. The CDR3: CASSDTFAGELFF.

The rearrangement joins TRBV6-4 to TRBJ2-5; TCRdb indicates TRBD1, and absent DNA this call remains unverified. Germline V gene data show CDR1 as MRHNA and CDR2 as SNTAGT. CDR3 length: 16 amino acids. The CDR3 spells CASSDSRPGRGETQYF.

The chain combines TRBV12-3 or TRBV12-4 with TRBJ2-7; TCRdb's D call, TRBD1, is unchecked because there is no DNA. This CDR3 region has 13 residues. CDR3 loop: CASSQKGTHVEYF.

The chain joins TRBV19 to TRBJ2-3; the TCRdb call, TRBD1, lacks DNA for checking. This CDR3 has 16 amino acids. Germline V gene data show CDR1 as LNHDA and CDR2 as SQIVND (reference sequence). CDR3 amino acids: CASRKTSSRETDTQYF.

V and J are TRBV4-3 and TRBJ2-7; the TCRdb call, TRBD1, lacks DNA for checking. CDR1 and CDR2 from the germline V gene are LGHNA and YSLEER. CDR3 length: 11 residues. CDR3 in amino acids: CASSQGREQYF.

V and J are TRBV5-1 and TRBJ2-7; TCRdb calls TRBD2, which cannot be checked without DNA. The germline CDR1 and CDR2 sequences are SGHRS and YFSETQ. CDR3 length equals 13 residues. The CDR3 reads CASSPDLGPEQYF.

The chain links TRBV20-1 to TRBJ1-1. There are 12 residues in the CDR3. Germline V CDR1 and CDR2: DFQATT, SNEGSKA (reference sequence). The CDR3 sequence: CSARLRDTEAFF.

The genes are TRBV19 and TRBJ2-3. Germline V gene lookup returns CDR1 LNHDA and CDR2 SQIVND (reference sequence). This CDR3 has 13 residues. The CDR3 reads CASSPSSTDTQYF.